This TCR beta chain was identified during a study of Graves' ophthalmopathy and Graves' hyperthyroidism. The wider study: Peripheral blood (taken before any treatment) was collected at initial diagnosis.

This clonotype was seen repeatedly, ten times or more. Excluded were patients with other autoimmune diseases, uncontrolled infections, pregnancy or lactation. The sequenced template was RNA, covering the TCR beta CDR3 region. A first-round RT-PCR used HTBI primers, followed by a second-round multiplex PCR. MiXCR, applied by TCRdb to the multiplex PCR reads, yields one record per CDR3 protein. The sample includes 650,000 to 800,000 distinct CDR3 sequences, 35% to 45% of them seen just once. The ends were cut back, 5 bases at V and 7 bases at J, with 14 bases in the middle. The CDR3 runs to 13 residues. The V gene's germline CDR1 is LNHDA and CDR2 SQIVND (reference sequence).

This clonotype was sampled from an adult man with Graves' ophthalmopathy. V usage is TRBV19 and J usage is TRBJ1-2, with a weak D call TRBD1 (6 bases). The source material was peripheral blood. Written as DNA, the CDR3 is TGTGCCAGTAGTCCTTCAGGGGTTCTTGGCTACACCTTC. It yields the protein CASSPSGVLGYTF. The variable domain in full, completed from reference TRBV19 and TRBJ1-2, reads DGGITQSPKYLFRKEGQNVTLSCEQNLNHDAMYWYRQDPGQGLRLIYYSQIVNDFQKGDIAEGYSVSREKKESFPLTVTSAQKNPTAFYLCASSPSGVLGYTFGSGTRLTVV.